A selection of T cell receptor beta chains follows, all from one sample in a study of CD8+ T cells in alopecia areata. Assay: immunoSEQ multiplex PCR; the TCRdb copy retains only in-frame clones and omits some. The sample yields some 220,000 clones, under 60% seen once. The sample here was CD4+ T cells sorted from blood, taken at week 4, from a patient treated with tofacitinib. These receptors all stem from a human donor with alopecia areata. Both conserved end residues are part of each CDR3. The D gene is left open where the match is weak. Clone size is stated in some rows and not others, as once, few, many or a class when expanded.

v_gene	abundance	d_gene	j_gene	CDR3nt	CDR3aa
TRBV30	NA	TRBD1	TRBJ1-5	TGTGCCTGGAGTCCGGGACAGGGCACGACAGCCCAGCATTTT	CAWSPGQGTTAQHF
TRBV27	NA	TRBD1	TRBJ1-2	TGTGCCAGCAGTTTACAGGGGGGCAGATTTGGCTACACCTTC	CASSLQGGRFGYTF
TRBV5-6	NA	TRBD1	TRBJ2-3	TGTGCCAGCAGCTTGGGGACAGGCAGAACAGATACGCAGTATTTT	CASSLGTGRTDTQYF
TRBV7-2	NA	NA	TRBJ1-4	TGTGCCAGCAGCTTAGCCGCGTCAACGCGACGGGAAAAACTGTTTTTT	CASSLAASTRREKLFF
TRBV7-2	NA	NA	TRBJ1-1	TGTGCCAGCAGCTTAGCGGACTACATGAACACTGAAGCTTTCTTT	CASSLADYMNTEAFF
TRBV30	NA	TRBD1	TRBJ1-1	TGTGCCTGGGACAGGGGGCTGAACACTGAAGCTTTCTTT	CAWDRGLNTEAFF
TRBV5-1	NA	NA	TRBJ2-7	TGCGCCAGCAGCTTGGCGTCCGACCCTCGACTAGAGCAGTACTTC	CASSLASDPRLEQYF
TRBV4-1	once	NA	TRBJ1-5	TGCGCCAGCAGCCAAGAAGGTGTCCACGTCCCTGATCAGCCCCAGCATTTT	CASSQEGVHVPDQPQHF
TRBV29-1	NA	NA	TRBJ1-1	TGCAGCGTTGGGGACACAAGGAACACTGAAGCTTTCTTT	CSVGDTRNTEAFF
TRBV5-6	NA	TRBD2	TRBJ2-1	TGTGCCAGCAGCTTGGGACTAGCGGGAACCTACAATGAGCAGTTCTTC	CASSLGLAGTYNEQFF
TRBV25-1	NA	TRBD2	TRBJ2-7	TGTGCCAGCAGTGTTCAACTAGCGGGGGGTTCCTACGAGCAGTACTTC	CASSVQLAGGSYEQYF
TRBV4-1	NA	NA	TRBJ2-7	TGCGCCAGCAGCCGACAGGACCAATACGAGCAGTACTTC	CASSRQDQYEQYF
TRBV29-1	NA	NA	TRBJ2-1	TGCAGCGCCCGTACAGTGGATGAGCAGTTCTTC	CSARTVDEQFF
TRBV19	NA	NA	TRBJ1-5	TGTGCCAGTAAATCCAACAGTAATCAGCCCCAGCATTTT	CASKSNSNQPQHF
TRBV6-5	many	TRBD1	TRBJ1-1	TGTGCCAGCAGTTCCACAGGGGAGGGGAACACTGAAGCTTTCTTT	CASSSTGEGNTEAFF
TRBV9	NA	NA	TRBJ1-1	TGTGCCAGCAGCGACCCCGGGACAAAGAACACTGAAGCTTTCTTT	CASSDPGTKNTEAFF
TRBV11-3	few	NA	TRBJ2-1	TGTGCCAGCAGCCTGACACTTTACAATGAGCAGTTCTTC	CASSLTLYNEQFF
TRBV30	NA	NA	TRBJ1-1	TGTGCCTGGAGGGACAGAGCGAACACTGAAGCTTTCTTT	CAWRDRANTEAFF
TRBV6-5	NA	NA	TRBJ1-1	TGTGCCAGCAGTTACCGAGGGGTCAATGGGGCTGAAGCTTTCTTT	CASSYRGVNGAEAFF
TRBV15	once	NA	TRBJ1-5	TGTGCCACCAGCAGCGGATATCAGCCCCAGCATTTT	CATSSGYQPQHF
TRBV29-1	few	NA	TRBJ2-1	TGCAGCGTTTCCAGCCCTTCCAATGAGCAGTTCTTC	CSVSSPSNEQFF
TRBV7-6	NA	NA	TRBJ1-6	TGTGCCAGCAGCTTCCAGGCAAATTCACCCCTCCACTTT	CASSFQANSPLHF
TRBV25-1	NA	TRBD1	TRBJ2-6	TGTGCTTCAGGGGGACAGGGTTTCGCTGGGGCCAACGTCCTGACTTTC	CASGGQGFAGANVLTF
TRBV7-2	NA	NA	TRBJ2-5	TGTGCCAGCAGCCCCTCCGGGAACCAAGAGACCCAGTACTTC	CASSPSGNQETQYF
TRBV15	NA	NA	TRBJ2-7	TGTGCCACCAGCAGAGATATAAGGCAGGGTCGGGACTACGAGCAGTACTTC	CATSRDIRQGRDYEQYF
TRBV30	NA	NA	TRBJ2-1	TGTGCCTACCACAGAGTAGCGGACTACAATGAGCAGTTCTTC	CAYHRVADYNEQFF
TRBV9	NA	NA	TRBJ1-2	TGTGCCAGCAGCGTAGAAGGGAGTCGCTATGGCTACACCTTC	CASSVEGSRYGYTF
TRBV5-1	NA	NA	TRBJ2-3	TGCGCCAGCAGCTTGGATGGGACTCAGGCAGATACGCAGTATTTT	CASSLDGTQADTQYF
TRBV4-3	NA	NA	TRBJ2-7	TGCGCCAGCAGCCAAGATAGTGGGCAGGCTCTCCGAGAGCAGTACTTC	CASSQDSGQALREQYF
TRBV6-1	few	TRBD1	TRBJ2-7	TGTGCCAGCAGCGCAGGGGGCGAGCAGTACTTC	CASSAGGEQYF
TRBV29-1	NA	NA	TRBJ2-1	TGCAGCGGGCAGGGGTGGGACAATGAGCAGTTCTTC	CSGQGWDNEQFF
TRBV11-2	few	NA	TRBJ2-2	TGTGCCAGCAGCCACGGGTTTACCGGGGAGCTGTTTTTT	CASSHGFTGELFF
TRBV29-1	NA	NA	TRBJ2-3	TGCAGCGTTGGACAGGTCAAAGATACGCAGTATTTT	CSVGQVKDTQYF
TRBV5-5	few	NA	TRBJ2-7	TGTGCCAGCAGCTTTCTGACCCCGGACGAGCAGTACTTC	CASSFLTPDEQYF
TRBV2	NA	TRBD1	TRBJ2-5	TGTGCCAGCAGTGTCGACAGGGCAGAGACCCAGTACTTC	CASSVDRAETQYF
TRBV2	many	TRBD2	TRBJ2-1	TGTGCCAGCAGTGAGGCGGGGGTCTCCTACAATGAGCAGTTCTTC	CASSEAGVSYNEQFF
TRBV29-1	NA	NA	TRBJ2-7	TGCAGCGTTGAAGCCCTAGCTGGGGAGCAGTACTTC	CSVEALAGEQYF
TRBV6-1	NA	NA	TRBJ1-2	TGTGCCAGCAGTGAAGCGCTTCGGGTCAGTAACTATGGCTACACCTTC	CASSEALRVSNYGYTF
TRBV5-6	NA	NA	TRBJ2-5	TGTGCCAGCAGCTTGTCTTCGACAGCGGAGACCCAGTACTTC	CASSLSSTAETQYF
TRBV27	NA	NA	TRBJ1-2	TGTGCCAGCAGTTCCGCGGGACAATTCTATGGCTACACCTTC	CASSSAGQFYGYTF
TRBV30	NA	TRBD1	TRBJ2-7	TGTGCCTGGAGTGTCGGACAGGCAACGAACGAGCAGTACTTC	CAWSVGQATNEQYF
TRBV30	NA	TRBD2	TRBJ2-3	TGTGCCGGCAATGGGCGTCGGGGGGTATCAATGGCGCAGTATTTT	CAGNGRRGVSMAQYF
TRBV30	NA	TRBD2	TRBJ2-7	TGTGCCTGGAGTGTACGCGGGGGTTCAATGGCCTACGAGCAGTACTTC	CAWSVRGGSMAYEQYF
TRBV4-3	few	NA	TRBJ2-1	TGCGCCAGCAGCAGGACCGGCTCCTACAATGAGCAGTTCTTC	CASSRTGSYNEQFF
TRBV29-1	NA	NA	TRBJ1-4	TGCAGCGTTGTGGACGCCCGTTCAACTAATGAAAAACTGTTTTTT	CSVVDARSTNEKLFF
TRBV5-4	NA	TRBD2	TRBJ2-3	TGTGCCAGCAGCTTGTCGGCCAGCGGGGGGGGATTCCGGTATTTT	CASSLSASGGGFRYF
TRBV27	NA	TRBD2	TRBJ2-7	TGTGCCAGCAGTTTCGGGGGGGCCTCCTACGAGCAGTACTTC	CASSFGGASYEQYF
TRBV2	NA	NA	TRBJ1-1	TGTGCCAGCAGGAGCTCGAACACTGAAGCTTTCTTT	CASRSSNTEAFF
TRBV7-3	NA	NA	TRBJ2-5	TGTGCCAGCAGCTTAACAGGGGTGGGGGAGACCCAGTACTTC	CASSLTGVGETQYF
TRBV7-9	once	NA	TRBJ2-7	TGTGCCAGCAGCTTAGGGACGGCTAACTACGAGCAGTACTTC	CASSLGTANYEQYF
TRBV6-5	NA	TRBD1	TRBJ1-2	TGTGCCAGCAGACGGACAGGGAGGTATGAAGGCTACACCTTC	CASRRTGRYEGYTF
TRBV21-1	few	NA	TRBJ2-3	TGTGCCAGCAGCAAAGAAGCGGCAGGGATCACAGATACGCAGTATTTT	CASSKEAAGITDTQYF
TRBV4-3	NA	NA	TRBJ1-2	TGCGCCAGCAGCCAAAGGGTCGAAGGGGGAGACGGCTACACCTTC	CASSQRVEGGDGYTF
TRBV30	NA	TRBD2	TRBJ2-1	TGTGCCTGGAGCGGGGGAGGGTACAATGAGCAGTTCTTC	CAWSGGGYNEQFF
TRBV29-1	NA	TRBD1	TRBJ2-7	TGCAGCGTTGGGACAGGTAACTACGAGCAGTACTTC	CSVGTGNYEQYF
TRBV20-1	NA	NA	TRBJ2-5	TGCAGTGCTAGACCCGGAGAGACCCAGTACTTC	CSARPGETQYF
TRBV13	NA	TRBD2	TRBJ2-3	TGTGCCAGCAGCCCTCGGGCGGGGGGAGGCACAGATACGCAGTATTTT	CASSPRAGGGTDTQYF
TRBV29-1	few	NA	TRBJ1-1	TGCAGCGGACGAGAAGGGTGGCCGAACACTGAAGCTTTCTTT	CSGREGWPNTEAFF
TRBV2	few	TRBD1	TRBJ1-4	TGTGCCAGACAGGGGACAGCGCTCGGGGAAAAACTGTTTTTT	CARQGTALGEKLFF
TRBV30	NA	NA	TRBJ2-5	TGTGCCTGGAATCAGGGCCAAGAGACCCAGTACTTC	CAWNQGQETQYF